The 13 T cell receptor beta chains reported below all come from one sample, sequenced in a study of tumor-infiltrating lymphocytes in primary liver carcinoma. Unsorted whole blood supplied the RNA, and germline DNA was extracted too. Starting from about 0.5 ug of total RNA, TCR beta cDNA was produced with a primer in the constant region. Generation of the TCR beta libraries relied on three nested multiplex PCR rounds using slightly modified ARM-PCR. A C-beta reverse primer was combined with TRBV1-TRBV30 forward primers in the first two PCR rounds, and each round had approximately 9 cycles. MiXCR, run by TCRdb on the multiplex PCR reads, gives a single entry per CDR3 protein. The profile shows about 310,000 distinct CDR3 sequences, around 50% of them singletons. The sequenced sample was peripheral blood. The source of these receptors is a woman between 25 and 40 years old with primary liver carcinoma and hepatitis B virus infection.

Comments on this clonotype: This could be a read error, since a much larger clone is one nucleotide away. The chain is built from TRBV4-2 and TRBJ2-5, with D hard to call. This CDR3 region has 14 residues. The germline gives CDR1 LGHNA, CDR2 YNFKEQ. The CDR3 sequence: CASSQEGQKEIQYF. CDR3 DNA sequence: TGTGCCAGCAGCCAAGAGGGCCAGAAAGAGATCCAGTACTTC.

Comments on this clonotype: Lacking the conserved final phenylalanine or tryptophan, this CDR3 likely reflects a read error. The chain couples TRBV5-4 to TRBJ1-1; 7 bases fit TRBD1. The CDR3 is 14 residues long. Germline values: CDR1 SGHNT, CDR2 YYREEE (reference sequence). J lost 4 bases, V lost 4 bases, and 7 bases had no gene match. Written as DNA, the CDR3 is TGTGCCAGCAGCCCAAATGACAGGGCCACTGAAGCTTTCCTT. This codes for CASSPNDRATEAFL.

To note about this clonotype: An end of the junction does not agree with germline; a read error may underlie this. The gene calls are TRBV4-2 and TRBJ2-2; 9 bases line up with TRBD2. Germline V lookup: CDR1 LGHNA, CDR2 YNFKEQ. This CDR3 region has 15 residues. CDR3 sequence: CTSSAGLARAGELFF. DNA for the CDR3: TGTACCAGCAGCGCTGGACTAGCGCGTGCCGGGGAGCTGTTTTTT.

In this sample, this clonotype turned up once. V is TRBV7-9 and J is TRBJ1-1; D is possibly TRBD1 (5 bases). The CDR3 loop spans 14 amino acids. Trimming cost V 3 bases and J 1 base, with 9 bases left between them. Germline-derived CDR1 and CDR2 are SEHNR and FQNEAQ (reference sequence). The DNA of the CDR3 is TGTGCCAGCAGCTTTATGGGGGAGAACACTGAAGCTTTCTTT. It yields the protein CASSFMGENTEAFF.

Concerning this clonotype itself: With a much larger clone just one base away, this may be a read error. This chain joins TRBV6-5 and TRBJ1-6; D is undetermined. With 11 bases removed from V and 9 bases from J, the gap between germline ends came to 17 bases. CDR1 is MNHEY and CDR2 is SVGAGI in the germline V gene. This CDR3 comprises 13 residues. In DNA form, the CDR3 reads TGTGCCGCTACACCCGGGGTGGGTTCACCCCTCCACTTT. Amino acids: CAATPGVGSPLHF.

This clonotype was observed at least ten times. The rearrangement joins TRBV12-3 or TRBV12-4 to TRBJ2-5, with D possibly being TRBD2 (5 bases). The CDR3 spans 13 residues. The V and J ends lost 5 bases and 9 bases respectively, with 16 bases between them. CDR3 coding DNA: TGTGCCAGCAGTGCAAACTGGCGCGGGTCCCAGTACTTC. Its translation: CASSANWRGSQYF.

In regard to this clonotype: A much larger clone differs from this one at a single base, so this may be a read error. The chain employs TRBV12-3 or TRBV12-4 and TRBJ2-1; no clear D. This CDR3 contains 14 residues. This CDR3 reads CAGSLDSRVAEQFF. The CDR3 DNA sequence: TGTGCCGGCAGTTTAGATTCTCGGGTGGCTGAGCAGTTCTTC.

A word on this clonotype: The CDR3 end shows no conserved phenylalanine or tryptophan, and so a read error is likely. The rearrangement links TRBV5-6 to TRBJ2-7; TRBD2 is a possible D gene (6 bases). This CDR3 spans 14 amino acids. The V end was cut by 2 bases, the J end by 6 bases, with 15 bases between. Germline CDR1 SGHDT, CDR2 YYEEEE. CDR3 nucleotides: TGTGCCAGCAGCTTTGGGACTGGGGCCTTCGAGCAGTACTTA. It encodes CASSFGTGAFEQYL.

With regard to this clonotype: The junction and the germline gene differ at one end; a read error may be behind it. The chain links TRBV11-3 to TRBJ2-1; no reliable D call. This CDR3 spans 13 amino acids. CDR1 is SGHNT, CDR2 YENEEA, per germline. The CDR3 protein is CASCLVGHSEQFF. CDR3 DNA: TGTGCCAGCTGCTTAGTAGGCCACAGTGAGCAGTTCTTT.

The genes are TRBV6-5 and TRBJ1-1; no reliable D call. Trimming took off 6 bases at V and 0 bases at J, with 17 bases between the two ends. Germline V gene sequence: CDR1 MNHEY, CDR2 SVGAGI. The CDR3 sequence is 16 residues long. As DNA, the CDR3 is TGTGCCAGCAGACCACCGGGATCGAGCGTGAACACTGAAGCTTTCTTT. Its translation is CASRPPGSSVNTEAFF.

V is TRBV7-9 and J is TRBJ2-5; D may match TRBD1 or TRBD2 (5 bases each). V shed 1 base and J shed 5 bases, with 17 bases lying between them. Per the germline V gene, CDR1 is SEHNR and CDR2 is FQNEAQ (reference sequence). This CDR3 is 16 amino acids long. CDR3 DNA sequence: TGTGCCAGCAGCTTAGATGGGACCAGGTCGTGGGAGACCCAGTACTTC. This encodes CASSLDGTRSWETQYF.

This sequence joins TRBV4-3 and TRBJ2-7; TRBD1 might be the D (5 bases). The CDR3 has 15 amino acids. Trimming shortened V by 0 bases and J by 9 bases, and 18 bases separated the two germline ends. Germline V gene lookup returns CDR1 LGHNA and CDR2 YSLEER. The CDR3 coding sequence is TGCGCCAGCAGCCAAGATTTTCCAGGGTCCTGCGGGCAGTACTTC. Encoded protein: CASSQDFPGSCGQYF.

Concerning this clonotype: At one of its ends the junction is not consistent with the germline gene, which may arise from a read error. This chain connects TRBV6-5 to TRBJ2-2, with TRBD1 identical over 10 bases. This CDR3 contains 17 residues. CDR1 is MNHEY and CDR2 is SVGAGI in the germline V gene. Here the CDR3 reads CASGSPGDRGRAGELFF. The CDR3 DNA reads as TGTGCCAGCGGTTCGCCCGGGGACAGGGGCCGGGCCGGGGAGCTCTTTTTT.